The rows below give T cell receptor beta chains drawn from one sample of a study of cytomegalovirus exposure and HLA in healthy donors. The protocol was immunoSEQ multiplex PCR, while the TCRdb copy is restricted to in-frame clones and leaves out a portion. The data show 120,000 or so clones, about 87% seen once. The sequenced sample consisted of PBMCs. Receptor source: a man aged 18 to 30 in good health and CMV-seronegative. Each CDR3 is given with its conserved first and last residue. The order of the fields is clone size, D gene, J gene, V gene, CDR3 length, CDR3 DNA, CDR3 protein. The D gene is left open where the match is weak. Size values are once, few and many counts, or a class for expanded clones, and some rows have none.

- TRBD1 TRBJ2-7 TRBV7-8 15 TGTGCCAGCAGGCAAGGGACAGAAGAATTCTACGAGCAGTACTTC CASRQGTEEFYEQYF
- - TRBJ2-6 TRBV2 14 TGTGCCAGCGGTCGGTCCTCTGGGGCCAACGTCCTGACTTTC CASGRSSGANVLTF
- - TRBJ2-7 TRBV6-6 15 TGTGCCAGCAGTTGGGACAAATTGAGCTCCTACGAGCAGTACTTC CASSWDKLSSYEQYF
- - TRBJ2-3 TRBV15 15 TGTGCCACCAGCAGTACGGGGGATGGCACAGATACGCAGTATTTT CATSSTGDGTDTQYF
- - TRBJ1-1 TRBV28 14 TGTGCCAGCAGTCCAGGGACACCGAACACTGAAGCTTTCTTT CASSPGTPNTEAFF
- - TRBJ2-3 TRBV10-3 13 TGTGCGAATAGGGGTATCTTGACAGATACGCAGTATTTT CANRGILTDTQYF
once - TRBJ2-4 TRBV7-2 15 TGTGCCAGCTCTCTTAGCGTAAGCCAGAGAAACATTCAGTACTTC CASSLSVSQRNIQYF
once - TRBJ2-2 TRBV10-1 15 TGCGCCAGCAGTGAGTCGGCGCGGGGCACCGGGGAGCTGTTTTTT CASSESARGTGELFF
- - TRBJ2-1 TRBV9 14 TGTGCCAGCAGCCCGACACTTTCCTACAATGAGCAGTTCTTC CASSPTLSYNEQFF
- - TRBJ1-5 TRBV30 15 TGTGCCTGGAGTTACGCCAGGGCTAGCAATCAGCCCCAGCATTTT CAWSYARASNQPQHF
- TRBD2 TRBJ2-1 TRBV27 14 TGTGCCAGCAGTTTCCAGCGGGAGGACAATGAGCAGTTCTTC CASSFQREDNEQFF
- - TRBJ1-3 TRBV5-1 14 TGCGCCAGCAGCCAGGACAGCTCTGGAAACACCATATATTTT CASSQDSSGNTIYF
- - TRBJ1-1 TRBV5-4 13 TGTGCCAGCAGCGCCAGGGATGGCACTGAAGCTTTCTTT CASSARDGTEAFF
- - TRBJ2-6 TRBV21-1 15 TGTGCCAGCAGCAAATCCCGCTCTGGGGCCAACGTCCTGACTTTC CASSKSRSGANVLTF
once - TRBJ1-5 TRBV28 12 TGTGCCACACGCAGGGCAAATCAGCCCCAGCATTTT CATRRANQPQHF
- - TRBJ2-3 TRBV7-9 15 TGTGCCAGCAGCTTAGTGGGAGGACGCACAGATACGCAGTATTTT CASSLVGGRTDTQYF
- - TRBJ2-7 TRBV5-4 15 TGTGCCAGCACCCAGCGTGGAGGGCCGGCGTACGAGCAGTACTTC CASTQRGGPAYEQYF
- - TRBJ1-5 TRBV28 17 TGTGCCAGCAGTTTCCCGGAGGGAATAGGGAGCAATCAGCCCCAGCATTTT CASSFPEGIGSNQPQHF
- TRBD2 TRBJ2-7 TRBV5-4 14 TGTGCCAGCAGCTTGGCCGGGAGGGCCAGTGAGCAGTACTTC CASSLAGRASEQYF
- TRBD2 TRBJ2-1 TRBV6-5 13 TGTGCCAGCACCCGGGAGGGCCTATATGAGCAGTTCTTC CASTREGLYEQFF
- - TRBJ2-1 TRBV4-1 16 TGCGCCAGCAGCCAAGAACTATTAGATACCTACAATGAGCAGTTCTTC CASSQELLDTYNEQFF
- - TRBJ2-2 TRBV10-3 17 TGTGCCATCAGTGATTCGCGACGGTTACAAGCGGGCGGGGAGCTGTTTTTT CAISDSRRLQAGGELFF
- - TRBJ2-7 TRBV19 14 TGTGCCAGTAGTCCCACACTTGGAGACTACGAGCAGTACTTC CASSPTLGDYEQYF
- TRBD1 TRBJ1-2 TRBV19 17 TGTGCCAGTAGTATAGGATACAGGGGGCTCTCGAACTATGGCTACACCTTC CASSIGYRGLSNYGYTF
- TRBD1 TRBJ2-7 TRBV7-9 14 TGTGCCAGCAGCCCAGATCGGACAGGGATCGAGCAGTACTTC CASSPDRTGIEQYF
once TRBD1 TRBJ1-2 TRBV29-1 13 TGCAGCGCCGCGACAGGGACTAACTATGGCTACACCTTC CSAATGTNYGYTF
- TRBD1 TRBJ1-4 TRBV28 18 TGTGCCAGCAGTTTATGGTTTCGGCAGGGGGGTTCTAATGAAAAACTGTTTTTT CASSLWFRQGGSNEKLFF
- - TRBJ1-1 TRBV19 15 TGTGCCAGTAGTCAACCCGGGAGCTTGAACACTGAAGCTTTCTTT CASSQPGSLNTEAFF
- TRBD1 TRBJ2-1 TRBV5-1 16 TGCGCCAGCAGCTCAACAGGGGATCCCACCTACAATGAGCAGTTCTTC CASSSTGDPTYNEQFF
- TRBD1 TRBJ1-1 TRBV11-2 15 TGTGCCAGCAGCTTAATGCAGGGGGGATACACTGAAGCTTTCTTT CASSLMQGGYTEAFF
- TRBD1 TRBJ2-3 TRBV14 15 TGTGCCAGCAGCCTTTGGGGACAGGGGTCAGATACGCAGTATTTT CASSLWGQGSDTQYF
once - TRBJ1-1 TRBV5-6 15 TGTGCCAGCAGCTTTAGACAGTCGATTTGGACTGAAGCTTTCTTT CASSFRQSIWTEAFF
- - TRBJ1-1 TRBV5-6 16 TGTGCCAGCAGCCGCCTCCGCCCGTCCTACGTGACTGAAGCTTTCTTT CASSRLRPSYVTEAFF
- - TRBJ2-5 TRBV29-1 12 TGCAGCGTTAGACAGACGATAGAGACCCAGTACTTC CSVRQTIETQYF
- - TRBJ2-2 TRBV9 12 TGTGCCAGCGGAGACCCTCACGGGGAGCTGTTTTTT CASGDPHGELFF
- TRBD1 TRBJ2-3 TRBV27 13 TGTGCCAGCAGTTCACCATATCGGGACAGGCTCCATTTT CASSSPYRDRLHF
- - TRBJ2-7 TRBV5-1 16 TGCGCCAGCAGCCCCACCCCCTGGGGAGGCCCTGCCGAGCAGTACTTC CASSPTPWGGPAEQYF
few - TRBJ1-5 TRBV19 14 TGTGCCAGTAGTATTGGCCGTCCCAATCAGCCCCAGCATTTT CASSIGRPNQPQHF
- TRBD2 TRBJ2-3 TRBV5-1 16 TGCGCCAGCAGCTTGGTAGGGACTAGCACCACAGATACGCAGTATTTT CASSLVGTSTTDTQYF
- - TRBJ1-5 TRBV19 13 TGTGCCAGTAGTATAGGACCAGGAAGGCCCCAGCATTTT CASSIGPGRPQHF
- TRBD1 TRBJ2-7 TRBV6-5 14 TGTGCCAGCAGAGGAAGGGACAGGGGCCACGAGCAGTACTTC CASRGRDRGHEQYF
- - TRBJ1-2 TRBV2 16 TGTGCCAGCAGTCCCTGGGACGGGAGAAACAACTATGGCTACACCTTC CASSPWDGRNNYGYTF